Presented here are 16 T cell receptor beta chains from one specimen sequenced in a study of shared clonotypes between healthy human individuals. TCRdb keeps only in-frame clones here, not all; method: immunoSEQ multiplex PCR. The sample has some 1 million clones; 70% to 80% are singletons. Sequencing was carried out using memory CD4+ T cells sorted from blood. Subset described: CD45RA-negative fraction. Every receptor here comes from a man younger than 35 in good health.

Points on this clone: This likely traces to a read error, being one base from a far larger clone. J is TRBJ1-1 and V is TRBV5-1, with a weak D call TRBD1 (5 bases). There are 15 residues in the CDR3. V shed 6 bases and J shed 1 base, with 16 bases lying between them. Germline V gene lookup returns CDR1 SGHRS and CDR2 YFSETQ. The CDR3 DNA is TGCGCCAGCACGGTCTCCGGGACGTCGAACACTGAAGCTTTCTTT. Translated, it gives CASTVSGTSNTEAFF.

In this sample, this clone turned up a few times. V and J are TRBV7-2 and TRBJ2-5, with D perhaps matching TRBD1 or TRBD2 (5 bases each). The germline V gene has CDR1 SGHTA and CDR2 FQGNSA. The length of the CDR3 is 14 residues. Trimming took 2 bases from V and 4 from J, leaving 11 bases between them. The CDR3 region has the DNA TGTGCCAGCAGCTTAAATCCAGGGACAGAGACCCAGTACTTC. It translates to CASSLNPGTETQYF.

Details on this clone: One base away lies a much larger clone, so this may be a sequencing read error. The chain joins TRBV7-3 to TRBJ1-1; D gene unclear. This CDR3 spans 13 amino acids. V lost 2 bases and J 0 bases, leaving 4 bases between the germline ends. The germline V gene has CDR1 SGHTA and CDR2 FQGTGA. The DNA for the CDR3 is TGTGCCAGCAGCTTACAGGTGAACACTGAAGCTTTCTTT. This encodes CASSLQVNTEAFF.

This clone came up a few times. The chain recombines TRBV4-2 with TRBJ1-3; 7 nucleotides agree with TRBD1. Trimming removed 4 bases from V and 5 bases from J; junction bases left unmatched: 5. CDR1 LGHNA and CDR2 YNFKEQ come from the germline V gene. This CDR3 is 14 amino acids long. CDR3: CASSPDRERNTIYF. DNA for the CDR3: TGTGCCAGCAGCCCCGACAGGGAACGAAACACCATATATTTT.

The rearrangement uses TRBV10-3 and TRBJ2-5; either TRBD1 or TRBD2 may supply D (6 bases each). V gave up 4 bases and J gave up 1 base, with 16 bases separating them. This CDR3 has 16 amino acids. Looked up from germline, CDR1 is ENHRY and CDR2 is SYGVKD. CDR3 sequence (DNA): TGTGCCATCAGTGTTGGGGGGATGGGGGCCCAAGAGACCCAGTACTTC. It translates to CAISVGGMGAQETQYF.

J is TRBJ1-4 and V is TRBV5-5, with D hard to call. The germline CDR1 and CDR2 sequences are SGHKS and YYEKEE (reference sequence). This CDR3 region has 17 residues. V lost 0 bases and J 0 bases, leaving 12 bases between the germline ends. CDR3 coding DNA: TGTGCCAGCAGCTTGGGACACCTCTCAGCAACTAATGAAAAACTGTTTTTT. It is translated as CASSLGHLSATNEKLFF.

About this clone: Additional DNA sequences in this sample encode the identical CDR3. The CDR3 region is CASSLDLYEQYF. For the CDR3, the DNA is TGCGCCAGCAGCCTGGACCTCTACGAGCAGTACTTC. The chain recombines TRBV5-1 with TRBJ2-7; no definite D call. The CDR3 sequence is 12 residues long. Germline V lookup: CDR1 SGHRS, CDR2 YFSETQ. Trimming took 4 bases from V and 3 from J, leaving 8 bases between them.

V and J are TRBV2 and TRBJ2-5, with D tentatively TRBD2 (6 bases). Between the trimmed V and J ends, which lost 4 bases and 10 bases, there was a span of 16 bases. Germline assignment: CDR1 SNHLY and CDR2 FYNNEI. CDR3 size: 13 residues. The DNA of the CDR3 is TGTGCCAGCAGTGTCACCCAAACTAGCTTCCAGTACTTC. The encoded protein is CASSVTQTSFQYF.

This rearrangement joins TRBV10-1 to TRBJ2-1; D is uncertain. The CDR3 is made up of 14 amino acids. Deletions cut 3 bases from V and 9 bases from J, with 15 bases between. Germline V lookup: CDR1 WNHNN, CDR2 SYGVQD (reference sequence). The CDR3 coding sequence is TGCGCCAGCAGTGATTCTAGTTTGGCTAGTGAGCAGTTCTTC. This sequence encodes CASSDSSLASEQFF.

This clone has just a few counts. This sequence joins TRBV14 and TRBJ2-2; D gene unclear. The CDR3 is 14 residues long. The V gene's germline CDR1 is SGHDN and CDR2 FVKESK. Trimming cost V 1 base and J 6 bases, with 9 bases left between them. The CDR3 DNA sequence: TGTGCCAGCAGCCAAGCAGAGTGGTCCGGGGAGCTGTTTTTT. Its protein product is CASSQAEWSGELFF.

V usage is TRBV30 and J usage is TRBJ1-1; D unclear. The CDR3 length is 12 residues. With 0 bases removed from V and 6 bases from J, the gap between germline ends came to 8 bases. Germline V gene data show CDR1 as GTSNPN and CDR2 as SVGIG (reference sequence). CDR3 DNA: TGTGCCTGGAGTGTTGGAGACCCTGAAGCTTTCTTT. It is translated as CAWSVGDPEAFF.

This chain connects TRBV6-5 to TRBJ1-6, with TRBD1 matching 7 bases. The junction had 2 bases not matched to a gene; V was cut back by 2 bases and J by 7 bases. Per germline, CDR1 MNHEY and CDR2 SVGAGI. CDR3 length: 14 residues. CDR3: CASSYVGGNSPLHF. The DNA of the CDR3 is TGTGCCAGCAGTTACGTAGGGGGCAATTCACCCCTCCACTTT.

The chain couples TRBV18 to TRBJ1-4; no definite D call. Germline V lookup: CDR1 KGHSH, CDR2 LQKENI. This CDR3 is built from 16 residues. Trimming left V 2 bases short and J 4 bases short, with 14 bases between. CDR3 nucleotides: TGTGCCAGCTCACCAGCACAAGGTTCGGTTAATGAAAAACTGTTTTTT. Encoded protein: CASSPAQGSVNEKLFF.

The rearrangement links TRBV27 to TRBJ1-2, with unresolved D. Trimming pared 5 bases from V and 4 bases from J, leaving 17 bases between. The CDR3 is made up of 15 amino acids. CDR1 and CDR2 from the germline V gene are MNHEY and SMNVEV (reference sequence). The CDR3 coding sequence is TGTGCCAGCAGTCCCACTATTGAGGCCCGCTATGGCTACACCTTC. Its translation: CASSPTIEARYGYTF.

V gene TRBV5-1 combines with J gene TRBJ2-1, with a tentative D call TRBD2 (5 bases). Germline CDR1 SGHRS, CDR2 YFSETQ. Between the trimmed V and J ends, which lost 0 bases and 1 base, there was a span of 11 bases. This CDR3 comprises 16 residues. CDR3 protein: CASSLEGGLSYNEQFF. The CDR3 DNA reads as TGCGCCAGCAGCTTGGAGGGCGGGCTTTCCTACAATGAGCAGTTCTTC. Filled out from reference TRBV5-1 and TRBJ2-1, the complete variable domain reads KAGVTQTPRYLIKTRGQQVTLSCSPISGHRSVSWYQQTPGQGLQFLFEYFSETQRNKGNFPGRFSGRQFSNSRSEMNVSTLELGDSALYLCASSLEGGLSYNEQFFGPGTRLTVL.

This clone appeared once. This chain joins TRBV29-1 and TRBJ2-3, with 8 bases matching TRBD1. V shed 6 bases and J 7 bases; nucleotides not matched to a gene: 12. CDR1 is SQVTM, CDR2 ANQGSEA, per germline. The CDR3 is made up of 14 amino acids. Written as DNA, the CDR3 is TGCAGCGTAGTGGACAGGGAAAGGACGTATACGCAGTATTTT. Its protein product is CSVVDRERTYTQYF.